These 24 T cell receptor beta chains share one sample of origin, sequenced in a study of cytomegalovirus exposure and HLA in healthy donors. The PCR used 60 Vbeta and 13 Jbeta primers. Sequencing was performed with immunoSEQ multiplex PCR; in TCRdb, only in-frame clones are kept and a portion is missing. The data contain about 100,000 clones, approximately 76% of them singletons. Sequences were obtained from PBMCs. The source of these receptors is a woman aged 60 to 75 in good health and CMV-seropositive.

V is TRBV5-4 and J is TRBJ2-5; 7 bases fit TRBD2. In germline, CDR1 is SGHNT, CDR2 YYREEE (reference sequence). The CDR3 extends over 16 amino acids. Germline trimming cut 5 bases from V and 2 bases from J; bases unmatched to any gene: 12. CDR3 sequence: CASSRLAGTLQETQYF. The CDR3 DNA reads as TGTGCCAGCAGTCGCTTAGCGGGCACATTACAAGAGACCCAGTACTTC.

The chain uses TRBV5-1 and TRBJ1-1; D gene unclear. V was trimmed by 0 bases and J by 0 bases, leaving 6 bases between them. There are 14 residues in the CDR3. The V gene's germline CDR1 is SGHRS and CDR2 YFSETQ. This CDR3 reads CASSLGSMNTEAFF. The CDR3 DNA sequence: TGCGCCAGCAGCTTGGGGAGCATGAACACTGAAGCTTTCTTT.

The chain uses TRBV5-1 and TRBJ2-5; 9 nucleotides align to TRBD2. V dropped 5 bases and J dropped 2; count of bases not matched to a gene: 7. The germline V gene has CDR1 SGHRS and CDR2 YFSETQ. The length of the CDR3 is 15 residues. Here the CDR3 reads CASRIGAGGQETQYF. In DNA, the CDR3 is TGCGCCAGCAGAATCGGGGCGGGAGGGCAAGAGACCCAGTACTTC.

In this sample, this clone turned up many times. This chain joins TRBV4-1 and TRBJ2-3, with a possible D match to TRBD1 (5 bases). This CDR3 region has 16 residues. V was trimmed by 2 bases and J by 4 bases, leaving 16 bases between them. The germline CDR1 and CDR2 sequences are MGHRA and YSYEKL. The CDR3 sequence is CASSQWWGGSPDTQYF. The CDR3 DNA follows: TGCGCCAGCAGCCAATGGTGGGGCGGTTCGCCAGATACGCAGTATTTT.

The chain recombines TRBV9 with TRBJ2-7, with 9 bases fitting TRBD1. The CDR3 has 15 amino acids. CDR1 SGDLS and CDR2 YYNGEE come from the germline V gene. Trimming cost V 4 bases and J 6 bases; bases outside gene matches: 11. The CDR3 sequence is CASSPLGTGFREQYF. CDR3 sequence (DNA): TGTGCCAGCAGCCCCCTCGGGACAGGGTTTCGCGAGCAGTACTTC.

This rearrangement joins TRBV11-2 to TRBJ2-5; 10 nucleotides line up with TRBD2. Germline V gene lookup returns CDR1 SGHAT and CDR2 FQNNGV. There are 17 residues in the CDR3. Trimming took 8 bases from V and 5 from J; bases not matched to a gene: 17. This chain's CDR3 is CASRRGGASGSYETQYF. CDR3 bases: TGTGCCAGCCGGCGGGGCGGGGCTAGCGGGAGCTATGAGACCCAGTACTTC.

J is TRBJ1-1 and V is TRBV7-9; no reliable D call. The germline V gene encodes CDR1 SEHNR and CDR2 FQNEAQ (reference sequence). V was pared by 4 bases and J by 5 bases, with 29 bases between. The CDR3 has 19 residues. This CDR3 reads CASSSHAGSPDWRTTEAFF. The CDR3 coding sequence is TGTGCCAGCAGCTCTCATGCCGGTTCGCCTGATTGGAGGACGACTGAAGCTTTCTTT.

The CDR3 nucleotides are TGTGCCGCCAGACACCCCGCTGGGGCGAGGAACTATGGCTACACCTTC. This codes for CAARHPAGARNYGYTF. The chain is built from TRBV7-9 and TRBJ1-2, with D maybe TRBD1 (5 bases). The V gene's germline CDR1 is SEHNR and CDR2 FQNEAQ (reference sequence). CDR3 length equals 16 residues. V gave up 11 bases and J gave up 2 bases, with 24 bases separating them.

J is TRBJ2-1 and V is TRBV12-5, with D possibly TRBD2 on 7 matching bases. Trimming cost V 1 base and J 6 bases, with 16 bases left between them. CDR1 and CDR2 (germline): LGHNT, FRNRAP. This CDR3 is built from 16 residues. CDR3 protein: CASGLGITGRGNEQFF. CDR3 DNA: TGTGCTAGTGGTTTGGGAATAACAGGGAGGGGCAATGAGCAGTTCTTC. The full variable domain, its missing parts supplied by reference TRBV12-5 and TRBJ2-1, is DARVTQTPRHKVTEMGQEVTMRCQPILGHNTVFWYRQTMMQGLELLAYFRNRAPLDDSGMPKDRFSAEMPDATLATLKIQPSEPRDSAVYFCASGLGITGRGNEQFFGPGTRLTVL.

This clone was detected only once. The gene calls are TRBV2 and TRBJ2-2, with unresolved D. V was shortened by 10 bases and J by 1 base, with 16 bases between the two germline ends. The CDR3 loop spans 15 amino acids. Germline V lookup: CDR1 SNHLY, CDR2 FYNNEI. CDR3 sequence (DNA): TGTGCCAAAAAGAGAGGCAATTTGAACACCGGGGAGCTGTTTTTT. Translating it yields CAKKRGNLNTGELFF.

This sequence joins TRBV19 and TRBJ1-3; tentatively, D is TRBD1 (6 bases). V was cut by 6 bases and J by 8 bases, with 14 bases left in between. Germline V gene lookup returns CDR1 LNHDA and CDR2 SQIVND (reference sequence). The CDR3 length is 13 residues. The CDR3 DNA reads as TGTGCCAGTAGATCAACAGGGATACACACCATATATTTT. Residues: CASRSTGIHTIYF.

V gene TRBV6-1 combines with J gene TRBJ1-1; D remains ambiguous. V was shortened by 4 bases and J by 5 bases, with 14 bases between the two germline ends. Germline V gene data show CDR1 as MNHNS and CDR2 as SASEGT. There are 14 residues in the CDR3. Written as DNA, the CDR3 is TGTGCCAGCAGTGGTCACCCACGGAGGACTGAAGCTTTCTTT. Protein: CASSGHPRRTEAFF.

The chain employs TRBV10-3 and TRBJ1-5; D call uncertain. This CDR3 spans 13 amino acids. The germline V and J ends were trimmed by 8 bases and 4 bases, with 12 bases remaining between them. CDR1 is ENHRY, CDR2 SYGVKD, per germline. Written as DNA, the CDR3 is TGTGCCATCGGAAAAGAGGGTAATCAGCCCCAGCATTTT. This gives the protein CAIGKEGNQPQHF.

The CDR3 protein is CASSLGGTGNQETQYF. CDR3 sequence (DNA): TGTGCCAGCAGCTTAGGCGGGACAGGGAACCAAGAGACCCAGTACTTC. The chain recombines TRBV11-3 with TRBJ2-5; 9 nucleotides match TRBD1. The V and J ends lost 1 base and 0 bases, in that order; junction bases with no gene match: 3. The length of the CDR3 is 16 residues. In germline, CDR1 is SGHNT, CDR2 YENEEA.

The J gene is TRBJ2-1, the V gene TRBV5-1, with D possibly being TRBD1 (5 bases). Germline lookup yields CDR1 SGHRS and CDR2 YFSETQ. V was shortened by 4 bases and J by 0 bases, with 11 bases between the two germline ends. This CDR3 contains 15 residues. This CDR3 is CASSRGQNSYNEQFF. CDR3 coding DNA: TGCGCCAGCAGCCGTGGACAAAACTCCTACAATGAGCAGTTCTTC.

The V gene is TRBV5-1, the J gene TRBJ2-5; 13 bases are a match to TRBD2. The CDR3 length is 16 residues. In germline, CDR1 is SGHRS, CDR2 YFSETQ. Unmatched junction bases numbered 5, after V lost 4 bases and J lost 2 bases. CDR3 sequence reads: CASSPLAGGEQETQYF. CDR3 in DNA: TGCGCCAGCAGCCCACTAGCGGGAGGGGAACAAGAGACCCAGTACTTC.

This clone showed up many times. The genes are TRBV7-9 and TRBJ1-4, with D perhaps TRBD1 (5 bases). Trimming left V 7 bases short and J 2 bases short, with 11 bases between. The CDR3 consists of 14 residues. The germline CDR1 and CDR2 sequences are SEHNR and FQNEAQ (reference sequence). CDR3 sequence reads: CASTRDSTNEKLFF. CDR3 DNA sequence: TGTGCCAGCACCCGGGACTCCACTAATGAAAAACTGTTTTTT. Using reference TRBV7-9 and TRBJ1-4 for the parts outside the CDR3, the full variable domain is DTGVSQNPRHKITKRGQNVTFRCDPISEHNRLYWYRQTLGQGPEFLTYFQNEAQLEKSRLLSDRFSAERPKGSFSTLEIQRTEQGDSAMYLCASTRDSTNEKLFFGSGTQLSVL.

This clone was seen just once. The DNA for the CDR3 is TGTGCCAGCACTAAGGGACAGGGAATCTACGAGCAGTACTTC. It codes for CASTKGQGIYEQYF. This sequence joins TRBV6-6 and TRBJ2-5, with 9 bases lining up with TRBD1. The tail of the sequence fits TRBJ2-7 better, so the J call may be wrong. Germline-derived CDR1 and CDR2 are MNHNY and SVGAGI (reference sequence). The CDR3 has 14 amino acids.

The V call is TRBV6-5, the J call TRBJ1-3, with a weak D call TRBD1 (6 bases). Germline loops: CDR1 MNHEY, CDR2 SVGAGI. V was trimmed by 10 bases and J by 2 bases, leaving 9 bases between them. The CDR3 length is 12 residues. CDR3 DNA sequence: TGTGCCATAGGACAGCCTGGAAACACCATATATTTT. It codes for CAIGQPGNTIYF.

This chain uses TRBV27 with TRBJ1-2; 8 nucleotides agree with TRBD1. Germline CDR1 and CDR2: MNHEY and SMNVEV (reference sequence). This CDR3 is 13 amino acids long. V dropped 3 bases and J dropped 4; count of bases not matched to a gene: 1. DNA for the CDR3: TGTGCCAGCAGTTTGACAGGGGCCTATGGCTACACCTTC. Residues: CASSLTGAYGYTF.

The rearrangement links TRBV5-1 to TRBJ2-1, with 7 positions matching TRBD2. Germline CDR1 SGHRS, CDR2 YFSETQ. CDR3 size: 17 residues. V dropped 0 bases and J dropped 0; count of bases not matched to a gene: 6. The DNA for the CDR3 is TGCGCCAGCAGCTTGGGGTTAGGCGGGGGCTCCTACAATGAGCAGTTCTTC. This codes for CASSLGLGGGSYNEQFF.

The chain couples TRBV6-5 to TRBJ2-7; tentatively, D is TRBD2 (5 bases). Trimming removed 0 bases at V and 4 bases at J, with 13 bases between. This CDR3 region has 15 residues. From germline, CDR1 is MNHEY and CDR2 SVGAGI. DNA for the CDR3: TGTGCCAGCAGTTACTCCGGACTGAACTTTTACGAGCAGTACTTC. Translated, it gives CASSYSGLNFYEQYF.

The CDR3 sequence is CASRSSASYEQYF. The CDR3 nucleotides are TGTGCCAGCAGGAGTAGCGCCTCCTACGAGCAGTACTTC. The chain joins TRBV2 to TRBJ2-5, with D perhaps matching TRBD2 (5 bases). The J call could be wrong; TRBJ2-7 is a better fit for the DNA end. Germline CDR1 and CDR2: SNHLY and FYNNEI. CDR3 length equals 13 residues.

The chain carries TRBV5-4 and TRBJ2-6; 7 bases line up with TRBD1. The CDR3 length is 14 residues. After removal of 3 bases from V and 9 bases from J, the junction contained 6 bases not matched to a gene. The V gene's germline CDR1 is SGHNT and CDR2 YYREEE (reference sequence). CDR3 DNA: TGTGCCAGCAGCTGGCCGGGACAGAACAACGTCCTGACTTTC. Protein sequence: CASSWPGQNNVLTF.